Listed below are T cell receptor beta chains from one sample, sequenced in a study of blood T cell repertoires in COVID-19. Method: immunoSEQ multiplex PCR; TCRdb's copy keeps in-frame clones and lacks some. The repertoire holds around 230,000 clones, about nine tenths seen once, with about 4% in the top ten. The sample was PBMCs or T cells enriched from blood (not recorded which). The receptor source for this set is a woman in her thirties or forties with acute COVID-19. Both conserved end residues are part of each CDR3. The D gene is left open where the match is weak. Clone size appears in some rows only: once, few, many, or a class for an expanded clone.

TRBV19	.	.	TRBJ2-7	CASSMEGFEQYF	TGTGCCAGTAGTATGGAGGGGTTCGAGCAGTACTTC
TRBV9	.	.	TRBJ2-2	CASNRGMNTGELFF	TGTGCCAGCAATCGGGGTATGAACACCGGGGAGCTGTTTTTT
TRBV3-1/TRBV3-2	.	TRBD2	TRBJ2-5	CASSQGYGGAQTQYF	TGTGCCAGCAGCCAAGGGTACGGGGGGGCCCAGACCCAGTACTTC
TRBV9	.	.	TRBJ1-1	CASSAGQNTEAFF	TGTGCCAGCAGCGCAGGACAGAACACTGAAGCTTTCTTT
TRBV5-4	.	TRBD1	TRBJ1-1	CASSFKTGATEAFF	TGTGCCAGCAGCTTTAAAACAGGGGCCACTGAAGCTTTCTTT
TRBV9	.	.	TRBJ2-3	CASSIEGGLSDTQYF	TGTGCCAGCAGCATCGAGGGGGGGCTGTCAGATACGCAGTATTTT
TRBV19	.	TRBD1	TRBJ1-2	CASSIRTGGHGYTF	TGTGCCAGTAGTATACGGACAGGGGGCCATGGCTACACCTTC
TRBV5-4	.	.	TRBJ1-2	CASSLDRENYGYTF	TGTGCCAGCAGCTTGGATAGGGAGAACTATGGCTACACCTTC
TRBV9	.	TRBD1	TRBJ1-5	CASSGTGNQPQHF	TGTGCCAGCAGCGGGACAGGGAATCAGCCCCAGCATTTT
TRBV9	.	.	TRBJ1-4	CASSVGTSGRAFF	TGTGCCAGCAGCGTAGGGACCTCGGGAAGAGCGTTTTTT
TRBV5-4	.	.	TRBJ1-3	CASSPTAGSGNTIYF	TGTGCCAGCAGCCCTACGGCGGGATCTGGAAACACCATATATTTT
TRBV2	.	.	TRBJ1-2	CASPRGGVAYGYTF	TGTGCCAGCCCTCGGGGAGGGGTGGCCTATGGCTACACCTTC
TRBV2	.	TRBD1	TRBJ2-7	CASSTGTGGAGSEQYF	TGTGCCAGCAGTACCGGGACAGGGGGCGCCGGGAGCGAGCAGTACTTC
TRBV5-6	.	.	TRBJ2-3	CASSAPGEGTDTQYF	TGTGCCAGCAGCGCCCCAGGGGAAGGTACAGATACGCAGTATTTT
TRBV19	.	TRBD1	TRBJ2-1	CASSSIGQGRDNEQFF	TGTGCCAGTAGTTCTATAGGACAGGGACGAGACAATGAGCAGTTCTTC
TRBV2	.	TRBD2	TRBJ2-7	CAAGALFSGGFAEQYF	TGTGCCGCGGGGGCCCTTTTTAGCGGGGGATTCGCCGAGCAGTACTTC
TRBV19	.	.	TRBJ2-2	CASSRAGTGELFF	TGTGCCAGTAGTAGGGCAGGGACCGGGGAGCTGTTTTTT
TRBV10-2	.	TRBD1	TRBJ1-2	CASRSRDRGNQNYGYTF	TGCGCCAGCAGGAGCCGGGACAGGGGAAACCAAAACTATGGCTACACCTTC
TRBV5-6	.	.	TRBJ1-6	CASSLWSDSPLHF	TGTGCCAGCAGCTTGTGGAGCGATTCACCCCTCCACTTT
TRBV5-1	.	TRBD1	TRBJ1-2	CASRSDREPQGYTF	TGCGCCAGCAGATCAGACAGGGAACCTCAGGGCTACACCTTC
TRBV10-1	.	TRBD1	TRBJ2-5	CASSDTGAVSTQYF	TGCGCCAGCAGTGATACAGGGGCCGTAAGTACCCAGTACTTC
TRBV7-2	.	.	TRBJ1-3	CASSLVAVRGAGNTIYF	TGTGCCAGCAGCTTAGTTGCAGTTCGCGGAGCTGGAAACACCATATATTTT
TRBV7-6	.	TRBD2	TRBJ2-1	CASSLAGGDNEQFF	TGTGCCAGCAGCTTAGCGGGGGGGGACAATGAGCAGTTCTTC
TRBV18	.	TRBD1	TRBJ1-1	CASSPAGQGATEAFF	TGTGCCAGCTCACCGGCGGGACAGGGGGCAACTGAAGCTTTCTTT
TRBV9	.	TRBD2	TRBJ2-1	CASSVQTSGGINEQFF	TGTGCCAGCAGCGTCCAGACTAGCGGGGGGATCAATGAGCAGTTCTTC
TRBV18	once	.	TRBJ1-1	CASSRKSQQGSAEAFF	TGTGCCAGCTCTCGAAAATCGCAGCAGGGTAGTGCTGAAGCTTTCTTT
TRBV7-9	.	.	TRBJ2-1	CASSHSDYEQFF	TGTGCCAGCAGCCATTCGGACTATGAGCAGTTCTTC
TRBV9	.	.	TRBJ2-3	CASSVLRDYSTDTQYF	TGTGCCAGCAGCGTCCTCAGGGATTACAGCACAGATACGCAGTATTTT
TRBV6-4	.	TRBD1	TRBJ2-1	CASSDTGDTYNEQFF	TGTGCCAGCAGTGACACAGGGGACACCTACAATGAGCAGTTCTTC
TRBV6-2/TRBV6-3	.	TRBD1	TRBJ1-5	CASSYVLGQGEREYQPQHF	TGTGCCAGCAGTTACGTTTTGGGACAGGGCGAACGAGAATATCAGCCCCAGCATTTT
TRBV6-5	few	.	TRBJ1-1	CAIRRRRDTEAFF	TGTGCCATCCGACGACGTCGGGACACTGAAGCTTTCTTT
TRBV7-8	once	.	TRBJ1-1	CASSLAVQGSQAFF	TGTGCCAGCAGCTTAGCTGTGCAGGGATCCCAAGCTTTCTTT
TRBV28	.	.	TRBJ1-1	CASRPLPQGRRNTEAFF	TGTGCCAGCAGACCTCTCCCCCAGGGGCGGAGGAACACTGAAGCTTTCTTT
TRBV29-1	.	.	TRBJ1-5	CSVADGVLGNQPQHF	TGCAGCGTTGCAGACGGGGTCTTGGGCAATCAGCCCCAGCATTTT
TRBV5-1	.	.	TRBJ2-3	CASSSDLDTQYF	TGCGCCAGCAGCTCAGATTTGGATACGCAGTATTTT